This T cell receptor beta chain was recorded in a study of long-term antiretroviral therapy in people with HIV. Study background: Samples collected earliest predate the 2015 immediate-ART recommendation by about a decade.

Remarks on this clone: Its matching antigen is unknown.

The V segment lost 7 bases and the J segment 8 bases; nucleotides outside the gene matches: 10. Germline assignment: CDR1 SEHNR and CDR2 FQNEAQ (reference sequence). The CDR3 contains 14 residues. Study observations and caveats: The blood, collected between the mid-2000s and the late 2010s, was possibly taken under older ART regimens.

They ran version v3.0 of the immunoSEQ assay at survey level. A per-sample goal of roughly 40,000-50,000 T-cell genomes was targeted by sequencing. Clones were read by immunoSEQ multiplex PCR, and TCRdb kept only the in-frame ones, dropping some. The sample contains about 27,000 clones, about 82% of which appear only once. The specimen was unsorted PBMCs, collected 0.8 years before starting antiretroviral therapy. The receptor was derived from a man between 18 and 29 years old with HIV. The chain employs TRBV7-9 and TRBJ1-4; 7 nucleotides line up with TRBD1. CDR3 protein: CASTQGVGWEKLFF. As DNA, the CDR3 is TGTGCCAGCACTCAGGGGGTCGGTTGGGAAAAACTGTTTTTT.